This T cell receptor (beta chain) was retrieved from a study of blood T cell repertoires in COVID-19. Sequencing was performed with immunoSEQ multiplex PCR; in TCRdb, only in-frame clones are kept and a portion is missing. The data contain approximately 120,000 clones, 75% to 85% of them seen just once; the ten biggest clones take up 7.9%. Per germline, CDR1 MNHEY and CDR2 SMNVEV (reference sequence). This CDR3 has 17 amino acids. Unmatched junction bases numbered 11, after V lost 4 bases and J lost 7 bases. This clone was seen only a few times. The source is a woman older than 75 with active or convalescent COVID-19. This sequence joins TRBV27 and TRBJ2-1; 12 nucleotides line up with TRBD2. The sample taken for sequencing was peripheral blood. CDR3 residues: CASSSISSGRARNEQFF. The CDR3 nucleotides are TGTGCCAGCAGTTCGATTTCTAGCGGGAGGGCCCGGAATGAGCAGTTCTTC.